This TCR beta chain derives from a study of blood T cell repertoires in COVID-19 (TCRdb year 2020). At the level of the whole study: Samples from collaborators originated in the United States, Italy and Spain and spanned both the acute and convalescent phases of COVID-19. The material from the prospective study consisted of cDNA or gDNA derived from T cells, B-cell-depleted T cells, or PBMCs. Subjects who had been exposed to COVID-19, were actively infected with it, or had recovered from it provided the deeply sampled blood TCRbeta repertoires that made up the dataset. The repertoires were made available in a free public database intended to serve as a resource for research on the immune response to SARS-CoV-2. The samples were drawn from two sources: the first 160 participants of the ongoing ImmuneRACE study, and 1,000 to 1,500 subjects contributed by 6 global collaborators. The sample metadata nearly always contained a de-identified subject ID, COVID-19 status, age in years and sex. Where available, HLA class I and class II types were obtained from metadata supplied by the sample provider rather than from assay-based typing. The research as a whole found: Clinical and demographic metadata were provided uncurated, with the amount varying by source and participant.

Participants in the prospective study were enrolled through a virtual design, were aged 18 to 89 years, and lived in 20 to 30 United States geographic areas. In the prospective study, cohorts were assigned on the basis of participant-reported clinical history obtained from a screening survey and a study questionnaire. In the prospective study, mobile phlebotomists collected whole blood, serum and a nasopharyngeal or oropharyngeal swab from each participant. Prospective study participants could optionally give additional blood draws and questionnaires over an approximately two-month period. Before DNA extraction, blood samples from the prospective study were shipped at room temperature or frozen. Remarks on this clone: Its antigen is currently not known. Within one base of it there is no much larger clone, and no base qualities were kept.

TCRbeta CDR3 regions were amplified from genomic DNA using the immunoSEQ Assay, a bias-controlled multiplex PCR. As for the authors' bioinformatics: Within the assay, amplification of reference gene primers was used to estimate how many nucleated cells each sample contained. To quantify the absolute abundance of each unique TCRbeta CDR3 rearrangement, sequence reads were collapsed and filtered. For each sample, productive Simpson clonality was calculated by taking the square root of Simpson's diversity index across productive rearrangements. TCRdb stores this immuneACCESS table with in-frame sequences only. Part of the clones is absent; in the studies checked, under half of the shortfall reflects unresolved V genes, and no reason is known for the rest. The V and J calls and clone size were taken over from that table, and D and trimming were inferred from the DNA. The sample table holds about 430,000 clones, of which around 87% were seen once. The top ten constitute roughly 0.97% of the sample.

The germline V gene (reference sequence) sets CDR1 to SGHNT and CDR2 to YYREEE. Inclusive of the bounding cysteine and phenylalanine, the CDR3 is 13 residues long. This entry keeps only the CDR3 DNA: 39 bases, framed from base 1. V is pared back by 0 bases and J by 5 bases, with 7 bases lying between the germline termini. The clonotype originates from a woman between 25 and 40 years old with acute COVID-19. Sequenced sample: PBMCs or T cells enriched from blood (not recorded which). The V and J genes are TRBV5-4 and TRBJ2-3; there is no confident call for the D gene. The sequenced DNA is TGTGCCAGCAGCTTGGCTCTAGGAGATACGCAGTATTTT. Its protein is CASSLALGDTQYF.